This TCR beta chain was captured by sequencing in a study of T-cell memory formation after mild COVID-19. The wider study: TCR clusters were largely donor specific. Study-wide results and caveats: Mainly in CM and EM were contracting CD4+ clones; CD8+ were in EMRA. Researchers found some responding clones in pre-infection memory, a sign that cross-reactive memory joined. Clones shrinking from day 15 to 85 showed even CD4/CD8 mixes; later expanders tilted CD4+.

Trimming removed 1 base from V and 0 bases from J; junction bases left unmatched: 8. The length of the CDR3 is 18 residues. Germline assignment: CDR1 SGHAT and CDR2 FQNNGV. Via MiXCR, TCRdb re-called the 5' RACE reads, giving one row per CDR3 protein. This sample has 200,000 to 250,000 distinct CDR3 sequences, with 27% found just once. Details on this clonotype: Its target is unknown.

This clonotype was sampled from an adult woman who had mild COVID-19 (a few samples of this study predate the infection). Cell type and time point are not known. Sequenced sample: PBMCs or a T cell subset sorted from them (not recorded which). The chain couples TRBV11-2 to TRBJ2-2, with TRBD1 matching 7 bases. Here the CDR3 reads CASSLVRLTGTNTGELFF. CDR3 DNA sequence: TGTGCCAGCAGCTTAGTTAGGTTGACAGGGACGAACACCGGGGAGCTGTTTTTT.